The 22 T cell receptor beta chains below were found in one sample sequenced in a study of molecular identifiers for immune sequencing clone quantification. TCRdb reprocessed the PCR reads with MiXCR, giving one entry per CDR3 protein. The sample consists of about 65,000 distinct CDR3 sequences, roughly 18% of them appearing once. Sequencing input: naive CD8+ T cells from blood, with Jurkat cell RNA spiked in. Subset defined: FACS-sorted CD8+CD4-CCR7+CD45RA+ naive T cells. The source is a human donor in good health. Some libraries in this study had Jurkat cell RNA spiked in.

This clonotype was found many times. The V call is TRBV27, the J call TRBJ1-1; D call uncertain. The germline V gene encodes CDR1 MNHEY and CDR2 SMNVEV (reference sequence). The CDR3 totals 16 residues. V gave up 5 bases and J gave up 4 bases, with 20 bases separating them. CDR3 residues: CASSPGVVTVGTEAFF. CDR3 in DNA: TGTGCCAGCAGTCCGGGAGTGGTCACAGTGGGCACTGAAGCTTTCTTT.

The rearrangement links TRBV7-9 to TRBJ2-3, with 14 nucleotides matching TRBD2. Germline CDR1 SEHNR, CDR2 FQNEAQ (reference sequence). Unmatched junction bases numbered 3, after V lost 5 bases and J lost 2 bases. The CDR3 length is 16 residues. CDR3 nucleotides: TGTGCCAGCAGCCGACTAGCGGGAGGGAACACAGATACGCAGTATTTT. It yields the protein CASSRLAGGNTDTQYF. Complete variable domain (other parts from reference TRBV7-9 and TRBJ2-3): DTGVSQNPRHKITKRGQNVTFRCDPISEHNRLYWYRQTLGQGPEFLTYFQNEAQLEKSRLLSDRFSAERPKGSFSTLEIQRTEQGDSAMYLCASSRLAGGNTDTQYFGPGTRLTVL.

Note on this clonotype: A much larger clone differs from this one at a single base, so this may be a read error. The chain couples TRBV12-3 or TRBV12-4 to TRBJ2-3, with no clear D. This CDR3 region has 11 residues. The CDR3 bases are TGTGCCAGCAGTTCCGCAGATGCGCAGTATTTT. Protein sequence: CASSSADAQYF.

The chain couples TRBV13 to TRBJ1-1; no clear D gene. Germline values: CDR1 PRHDT, CDR2 FYEKMQ (reference sequence). Trimming shortened V by 2 bases and J by 7 bases, and 14 bases separated the two germline ends. This CDR3 region has 14 residues. CDR3 in amino acids: CASSLSAVGFEAFF. CDR3 DNA: TGTGCCAGCAGCTTATCTGCGGTCGGGTTTGAAGCTTTCTTT.

This clonotype was picked up many times. The chain uses TRBV7-9 and TRBJ2-3; D possibly uses TRBD1 or TRBD2 (5 bases each). Germline-derived CDR1 and CDR2 are SEHNR and FQNEAQ (reference sequence). The CDR3 runs to 17 residues. V was shortened by 1 base and J by 0 bases, with 14 bases between the two germline ends. In DNA form, the CDR3 reads TGTGCCAGCAGCTTAGGGGGGAGCGGATATAGCACAGATACGCAGTATTTT. This gives the protein CASSLGGSGYSTDTQYF.

This clonotype counts as medium-sized. V is TRBV30 and J is TRBJ2-3; D is unresolved. Trimming left V 1 base short and J 0 bases short, with 11 bases between. The CDR3 is 15 amino acids. CDR1 is GTSNPN, CDR2 SVGIG, per germline (reference sequence). Here the CDR3 DNA reads TGTGCCTGGAGTGGCATTCCAACTAGCACAGATACGCAGTATTTT. Translation gives CAWSGIPTSTDTQYF.

This clonotype is judged medium-sized. The rearrangement joins TRBV4-3 to TRBJ2-3; D remains unclear. The CDR3 is 16 residues long. V was clipped by 0 bases and J by 2 bases, with 12 bases between them. Germline V gene lookup returns CDR1 LGHNA and CDR2 YSLEER. CDR3 DNA: TGCGCCAGCAGCCAAGAGGCGGAGAGATACACAGATACGCAGTATTTT. Encoded protein: CASSQEAERYTDTQYF.

The sample holds many counts of this clonotype. CDR3 nucleotide sequence: TGTGCCAGCAGCCAAAACCCCTACGAGCAGTACTTC. It codes for CASSQNPYEQYF. The chain recombines TRBV11-2 with TRBJ2-7; D not certain. The CDR3 is made up of 12 amino acids. V lost 5 bases and J 2 bases, leaving 7 bases between the germline ends. CDR1 and CDR2 (germline): SGHAT, FQNNGV. Together with reference TRBV11-2 and TRBJ2-7, the CDR3 gives the full variable domain: EAGVAQSPRYKIIEKRQSVAFWCNPISGHATLYWYQQILGQGPKLLIQFQNNGVVDDSQLPKDRFSAERLKGVDSTLKIQPAKLEDSAVYLCASSQNPYEQYFGPGTRLTVT.

Ten or more counts support this clonotype. The gene calls are TRBV7-9 and TRBJ2-1, with a tentative D call TRBD2 (5 bases). This CDR3 has 16 amino acids. The ends were cut back, 1 base at V and 0 bases at J, with 10 bases in the middle. Looked up from germline, CDR1 is SEHNR and CDR2 is FQNEAQ (reference sequence). CDR3 bases: TGTGCCAGCAGCTTAGACCGGACTCCCTCCTACAATGAGCAGTTCTTC. This codes for CASSLDRTPSYNEQFF.

In nucleotides, the CDR3 is TGTGCCAGCAGTGAGGGGCGGGTGAGCTCCTACGAGCAGTACTTC. It translates to CASSEGRVSSYEQYF. This chain joins TRBV2 and TRBJ2-7; D could derive from TRBD1 or TRBD2 (5 bases each). The ends were cut back, 3 bases at V and 0 bases at J, with 12 bases in the middle. Germline lookup yields CDR1 SNHLY and CDR2 FYNNEI. This CDR3 is 15 amino acids long.

Note on this clonotype: Given a much more abundant clone one base away, this may be a read error. This rearrangement joins TRBV13 to TRBJ2-1; D is ambiguous. Germline assignment: CDR1 PRHDT and CDR2 FYEKMQ (reference sequence). The CDR3 consists of 13 residues. The CDR3: CASGLELRNEQFF. The CDR3 DNA reads TGTGCCAGCGGCTTAGAACTCAGGAATGAGCAGTTCTTC.

The rearrangement uses TRBV28 and TRBJ2-1; maybe TRBD1 (6 bases). This CDR3 is built from 13 residues. V was clipped by 8 bases and J by 4 bases, with 12 bases between them. CDR1 and CDR2 (germline): MDHEN, SYDVKM. This CDR3 is CASGIDRYNEQFF. CDR3 DNA sequence: TGTGCCAGCGGTATAGACAGGTACAATGAGCAGTTCTTC.

This clonotype was counted many times. The rearrangement joins TRBV30 to TRBJ2-7; D gene ambiguous. V was pared by 4 bases and J by 5 bases, with 9 bases between. This CDR3 comprises 11 residues. Germline assignment: CDR1 GTSNPN and CDR2 SVGIG (reference sequence). CDR3 loop: CAWTTVNEQYF. CDR3 DNA: TGTGCCTGGACCACCGTGAACGAGCAGTACTTC.

Notes on this clonotype: This may be a read error, as it is one base from a much larger clone. CDR3 in amino acids: CASSEYWGYTDTQYF. The CDR3 nucleotides are TGTGCCAGCAGTGAATACTGGGGTTACACAGATACGCAGTATTTT. The chain links TRBV2 to TRBJ2-3; D gene unclear. This CDR3 is 15 amino acids long. CDR1 SNHLY and CDR2 FYNNEI come from the germline V gene. With 2 bases removed from V and 2 bases from J, the gap between germline ends came to 11 bases.

This clonotype was seen many times. V is TRBV7-8 and J is TRBJ2-7; D is possibly TRBD2 (5 bases). V was trimmed by 0 bases and J by 5 bases, leaving 11 bases between them. The CDR3 loop spans 14 amino acids. CDR1 and CDR2 (germline): SGHVS, FQNEAQ. The CDR3 region is CASSLATRPDEQYF. DNA of the CDR3: TGTGCCAGCAGCTTAGCTACTAGACCAGACGAGCAGTACTTC.

This clonotype turned up a few times. The gene calls are TRBV9 and TRBJ2-3; 11 bases agree with TRBD2. CDR3 length: 16 amino acids. Germline-derived CDR1 and CDR2 are SGDLS and YYNGEE. The V segment lost 4 bases and the J segment 2 bases; nucleotides outside the gene matches: 6. CDR3 in DNA: TGTGCCAGCAGCCCCCGACTAGCGGGGTCCACAGATACGCAGTATTTT. It translates to CASSPRLAGSTDTQYF.

This clonotype was recorded many times. CDR3 nucleotides: TGTGCCAGCTCACCAGTTCGCCGCGCGGCAGGGGCTGTAGAAAAACTGTTTTTT. Amino acid sequence: CASSPVRRAAGAVEKLFF. The rearrangement links TRBV18 to TRBJ1-4; weak D call: TRBD1 (6 bases). Germline V gene lookup returns CDR1 KGHSH and CDR2 LQKENI. This CDR3 contains 18 residues. The V gene lost 2 bases and the J gene lost 8 bases, with 24 bases spanning the gap. The variable domain in full, completed from reference TRBV18 and TRBJ1-4, reads NAGVMQNPRHLVRRRGQEARLRCSPMKGHSHVYWYRQLPEEGLKFMVYLQKENIIDESGMPKERFSAEFPKEGPSILRIQQVVRGDSAAYFCASSPVRRAAGAVEKLFFGSGTQLSVL.

Ten or more counts support this clonotype. V usage is TRBV3-1 and J usage is TRBJ2-5; D is unresolved. The length of the CDR3 is 16 residues. CDR1 is LGHDT, CDR2 YNNKEL, per germline (reference sequence). The V gene lost 5 bases and the J gene lost 2 bases, with 18 bases spanning the gap. The CDR3 coding sequence is TGTGCCAGCAGCAATCCTACCCGGACCCCACAAGAGACCCAGTACTTC. Amino acid sequence: CASSNPTRTPQETQYF.

Points on this clonotype: A single base separates this from a much larger clone, so it may be a read error. The chain is built from TRBV6-2 or TRBV6-3 and TRBJ1-2; D remains ambiguous. The CDR3 covers 16 residues. In germline, CDR1 is MNHEY, CDR2 SVGEGT. V lost 6 bases and J lost 0, with 17 bases in between. In nucleotides, the CDR3 is TGTGCCAGCAGGGAACTAGACGTCCCGACTAACTATGGCTACACCTTC. This codes for CASRELDVPTNYGYTF.

The table lists this clonotype with many counts. CDR3 sequence (DNA): TGTGCCAGCAATCCCGGGAACAATAATTCACCCCTCCACTTT. Its protein is CASNPGNNNSPLHF. The chain employs TRBV28 and TRBJ1-6; D unresolved. The CDR3 is 14 amino acids. V was shortened by 7 bases and J by 5 bases, with 12 bases between the two germline ends. Germline CDR1 and CDR2: MDHEN and SYDVKM.

This clonotype was seen at least ten times. The chain recombines TRBV9 with TRBJ1-5, with D possibly TRBD1 on 5 matching bases. Deletions cut 0 bases from V and 5 bases from J, with 12 bases between. CDR1 and CDR2 from the germline V gene are SGDLS and YYNGEE. CDR3 size: 15 residues. Here the CDR3 DNA reads TGTGCCAGCAGCGTAGGGCAGGGAAGATATCAGCCCCAGCATTTT. Protein: CASSVGQGRYQPQHF.

Ten or more counts support this clonotype. The V gene is TRBV4-3, the J gene TRBJ2-1; a weak D match, TRBD2 (6 bases). V lost 0 bases to trimming and J lost 7 bases, with 16 bases between them. Looked up from germline, CDR1 is LGHNA and CDR2 is YSLEER. This CDR3 region has 16 residues. The CDR3 DNA sequence: TGCGCCAGCAGCCAAGATAGAGCGGGTCTGCAGAATGAGCAGTTCTTC. It translates to CASSQDRAGLQNEQFF.